The clone carrying this T cell receptor beta chain came up a few times. Its target is not known. Deletions cut 7 bases from V and 1 base from J, with 7 bases between. The V gene's germline CDR1 is LNHDA and CDR2 SQIVND (reference sequence). CDR3 length equals 12 residues. This sample is part of a study of T cells in Graves' hyperthyroidism and ophthalmopathy. Study-wide results and caveats: Blood shared most expanded thyroid clonotypes above 0.001.

TCR beta CDR3 regions were amplified from RNA transcripts. HTBI primers drove first-round RT-PCR of the TCR CDR3. A single record per CDR3 protein comes from TCRdb applying MiXCR to the multiplex PCR reads. Of about 570,000 distinct CDR3 sequences listed, about 43% are singletons. The TCR was taken from an adult woman with Graves' disease, either hyperthyroidism or ophthalmopathy (not recorded which). The chain uses TRBV19 and TRBJ1-1, with D uncertain. What was sequenced was peripheral blood or thyroid tissue (not recorded which). The CDR3 loop reads CASNQQNTEAFF. The CDR3 DNA follows: TGTGCCAGTAATCAACAGAACACTGAAGCTTTCTTT.